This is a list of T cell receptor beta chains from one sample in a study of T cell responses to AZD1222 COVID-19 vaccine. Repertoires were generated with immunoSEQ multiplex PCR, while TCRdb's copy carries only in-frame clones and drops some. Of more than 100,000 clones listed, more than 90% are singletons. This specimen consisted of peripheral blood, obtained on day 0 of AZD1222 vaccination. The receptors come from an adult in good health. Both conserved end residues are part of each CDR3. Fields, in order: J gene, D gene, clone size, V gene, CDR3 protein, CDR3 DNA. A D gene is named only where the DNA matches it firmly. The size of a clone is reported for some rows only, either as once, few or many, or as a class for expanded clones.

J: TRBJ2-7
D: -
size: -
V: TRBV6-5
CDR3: CASIARSSWDEQYF
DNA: TGTGCCAGCATAGCCCGCTCTAGTTGGGACGAGCAGTACTTC

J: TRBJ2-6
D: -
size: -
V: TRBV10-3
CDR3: CAPPSTAGANVLTF
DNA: TGTGCCCCCCCCTCGACAGCTGGGGCCAACGTCCTGACTTTC

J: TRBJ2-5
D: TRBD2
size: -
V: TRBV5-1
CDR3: CASSLEDLGLEETQYF
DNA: TGCGCCAGCAGCTTGGAGGATTTGGGACTAGAAGAGACCCAGTACTTC

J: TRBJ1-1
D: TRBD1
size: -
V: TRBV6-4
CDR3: CASRDRGNTEAFF
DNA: TGTGCCAGCCGGGACAGGGGGAACACTGAAGCTTTCTTT

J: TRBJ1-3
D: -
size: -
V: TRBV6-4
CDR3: CASSEVADSGNTIYF
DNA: TGTGCCAGCAGTGAGGTGGCAGACTCTGGAAACACCATATATTTT

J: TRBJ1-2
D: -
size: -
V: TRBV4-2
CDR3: CASSQDTVLYGYTF
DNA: TGTGCCAGCAGCCAAGATACCGTACTCTATGGCTACACCTTC

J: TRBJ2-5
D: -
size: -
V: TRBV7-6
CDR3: CASSSLLAAQETQYF
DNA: TGTGCCAGCAGCTCCCTTCTGGCGGCACAAGAGACCCAGTACTTC

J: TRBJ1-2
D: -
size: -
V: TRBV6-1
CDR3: CASSEVWGSTNYGYTF
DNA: TGTGCCAGCAGTGAAGTATGGGGGAGTACTAACTATGGCTACACCTTC

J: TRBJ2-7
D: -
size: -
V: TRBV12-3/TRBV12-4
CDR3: CASSLGVTYEQYF
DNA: TGTGCCAGCAGTTTAGGGGTAACCTACGAGCAGTACTTC

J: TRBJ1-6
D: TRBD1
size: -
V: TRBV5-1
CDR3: CASSSTGYSSPLHF
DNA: TGCGCCAGCAGCTCGACAGGGTATTCTTCACCCCTCCACTTT

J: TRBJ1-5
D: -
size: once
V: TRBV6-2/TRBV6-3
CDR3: CASSFIQGFHQPQHF
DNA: TGTGCCAGCAGTTTCATACAGGGTTTCCATCAGCCCCAGCATTTT

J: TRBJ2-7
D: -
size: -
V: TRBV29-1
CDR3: CSVEDRGAYEQYF
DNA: TGCAGCGTTGAAGATAGGGGGGCCTACGAGCAGTACTTC

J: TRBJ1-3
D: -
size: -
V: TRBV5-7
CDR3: CASSLRGNTIYF
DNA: TGTGCCAGCAGCTTGCGGGGAAACACCATATATTTT

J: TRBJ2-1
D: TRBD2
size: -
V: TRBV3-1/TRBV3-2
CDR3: CASSQGKGLANDEQFF
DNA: TGTGCCAGCAGCCAAGGCAAGGGACTAGCTAACGATGAGCAGTTCTTC

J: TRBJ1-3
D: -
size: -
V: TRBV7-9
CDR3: CASSLEGSGNTIYF
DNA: TGTGCCAGCAGCTTAGAGGGCTCTGGAAACACCATATATTTT

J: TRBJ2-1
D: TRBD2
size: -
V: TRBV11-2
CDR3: CASSLLAGAGYNEQFF
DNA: TGTGCCAGCAGCTTACTAGCGGGGGCTGGCTACAATGAGCAGTTCTTC

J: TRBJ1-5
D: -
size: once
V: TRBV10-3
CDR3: CAISQGLGQPQHF
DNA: TGTGCCATCAGTCAGGGTTTGGGTCAGCCCCAGCATTTT

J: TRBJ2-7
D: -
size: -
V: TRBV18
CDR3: CASSPGGGGYEQYF
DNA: TGTGCCAGCTCACCTGGGGGAGGGGGATACGAGCAGTACTTC